This T cell receptor beta chain appears in the sequencing data of a study of PD-1 blockade in classical Hodgkin lymphoma. TCRdb keeps only in-frame clones here, not all; method: immunoSEQ multiplex PCR. The sample lists some 10,000 clones; 74% were seen once. The V gene lost 7 bases and the J gene lost 2 bases, with 18 bases spanning the gap. Germline V CDR1 and CDR2: MDHEN, SYDVKM. The length of the CDR3 is 16 residues. About this clone: Its antigen remains unidentified.

Study observations and caveats: Patients excluded were those beginning nivolumab under 1 year after ASCT.

Following autologous stem cell transplantation, relapse occurred in every patient, and exposure to brentuximab vedotin varied. It was by magnetic negative selection that CD4+ T cells were purified from thawed PBMCs. This clonotype was sampled from a human donor with classical Hodgkin lymphoma. The source was CD4+ T cells from blood, collected at baseline. The chain carries TRBV28 and TRBJ1-5, with D possibly TRBD1 on 5 matching bases. CDR3 residues: CASILSGPGGNQPQHF. The CDR3 nucleotides are TGTGCCAGCATCCTCTCGGGACCCGGAGGCAATCAGCCCCAGCATTTT.